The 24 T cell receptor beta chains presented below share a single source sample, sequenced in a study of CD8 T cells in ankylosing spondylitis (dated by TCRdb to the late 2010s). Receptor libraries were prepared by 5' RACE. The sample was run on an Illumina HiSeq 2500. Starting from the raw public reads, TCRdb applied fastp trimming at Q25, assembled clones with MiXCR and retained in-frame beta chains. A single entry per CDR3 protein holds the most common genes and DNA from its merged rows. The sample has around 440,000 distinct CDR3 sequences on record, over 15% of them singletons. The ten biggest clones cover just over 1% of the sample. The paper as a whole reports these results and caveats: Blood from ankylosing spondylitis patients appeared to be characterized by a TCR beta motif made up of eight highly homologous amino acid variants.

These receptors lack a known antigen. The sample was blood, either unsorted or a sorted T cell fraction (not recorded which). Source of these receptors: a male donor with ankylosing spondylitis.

The CDR3 here is CASSLAPTGTYSPLHF. The CDR3, as DNA: TGCGCCAGCAGCTTGGCCCCCACAGGGACTTATTCACCCCTCCACTTT. The rearrangement joins TRBV5-1 to TRBJ1-6; D is possibly TRBD1 (6 bases). The germline CDR1 and CDR2 sequences are SGHRS and YFSETQ. The CDR3 runs 16 residues. V shed 0 bases and J shed 8 bases, with 15 bases lying between them.

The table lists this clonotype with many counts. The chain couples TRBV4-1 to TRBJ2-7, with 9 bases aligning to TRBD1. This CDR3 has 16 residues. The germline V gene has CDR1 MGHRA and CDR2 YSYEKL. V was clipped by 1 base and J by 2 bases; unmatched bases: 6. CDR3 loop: CASSQVKTGGTYEQYF. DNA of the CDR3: TGCGCCAGCAGCCAAGTGAAAACAGGGGGCACCTACGAGCAGTACTTC.

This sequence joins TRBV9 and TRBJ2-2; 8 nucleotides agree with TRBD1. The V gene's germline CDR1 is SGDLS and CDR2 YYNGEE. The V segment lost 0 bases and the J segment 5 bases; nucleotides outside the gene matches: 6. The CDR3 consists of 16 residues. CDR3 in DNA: TGTGCCAGCAGCGTAGTTGACAGGGGAAGGACCGGGGAGCTGTTTTTT. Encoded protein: CASSVVDRGRTGELFF.

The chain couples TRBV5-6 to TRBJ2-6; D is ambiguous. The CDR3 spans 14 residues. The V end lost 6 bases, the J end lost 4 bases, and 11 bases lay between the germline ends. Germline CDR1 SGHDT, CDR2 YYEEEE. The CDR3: CASTQVSGANVLTF. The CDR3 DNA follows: TGTGCCAGCACCCAAGTGTCCGGGGCCAACGTCCTGACTTTC.

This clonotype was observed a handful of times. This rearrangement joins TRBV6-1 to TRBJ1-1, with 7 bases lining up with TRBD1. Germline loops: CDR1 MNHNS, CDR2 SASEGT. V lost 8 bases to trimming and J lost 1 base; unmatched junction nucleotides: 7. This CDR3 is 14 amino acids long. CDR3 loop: CASARWDRNTEAFF. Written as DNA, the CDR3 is TGTGCCAGCGCGCGTTGGGACAGGAACACTGAAGCTTTCTTT.

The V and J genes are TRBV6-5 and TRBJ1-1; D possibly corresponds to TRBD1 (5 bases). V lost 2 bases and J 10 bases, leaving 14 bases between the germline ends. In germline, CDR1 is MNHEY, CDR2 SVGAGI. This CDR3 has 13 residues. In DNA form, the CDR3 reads TGTGCCAGCAGTTACCGGCCTAGGGACGCAGCTTTCTTT. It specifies CASSYRPRDAAFF.

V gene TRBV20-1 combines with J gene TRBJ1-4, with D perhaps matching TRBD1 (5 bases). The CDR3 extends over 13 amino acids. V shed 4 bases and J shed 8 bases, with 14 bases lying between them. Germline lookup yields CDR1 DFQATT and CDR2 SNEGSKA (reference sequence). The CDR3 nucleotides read TGCAGTGCTAAAGGGACTACTGCCGAAAAACTGTTTTTT. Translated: CSAKGTTAEKLFF.

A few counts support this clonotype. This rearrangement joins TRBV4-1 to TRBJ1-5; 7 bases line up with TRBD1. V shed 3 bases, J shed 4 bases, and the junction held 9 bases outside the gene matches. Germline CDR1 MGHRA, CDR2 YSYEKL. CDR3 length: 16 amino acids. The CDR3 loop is CASSQETGEGNQPQHF. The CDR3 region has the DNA TGCGCCAGCAGCCAGGAAACAGGGGAAGGAAATCAGCCCCAGCATTTT.

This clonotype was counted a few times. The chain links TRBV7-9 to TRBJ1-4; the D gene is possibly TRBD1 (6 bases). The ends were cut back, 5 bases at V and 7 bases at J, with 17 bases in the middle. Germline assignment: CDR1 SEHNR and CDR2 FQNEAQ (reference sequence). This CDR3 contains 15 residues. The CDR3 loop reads CASSDDRTLSEKLFF. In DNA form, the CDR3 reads TGTGCCAGCAGCGATGACAGGACCCTCTCTGAAAAACTGTTTTTT. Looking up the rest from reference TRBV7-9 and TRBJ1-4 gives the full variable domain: DTGVSQNPRHKITKRGQNVTFRCDPISEHNRLYWYRQTLGQGPEFLTYFQNEAQLEKSRLLSDRFSAERPKGSFSTLEIQRTEQGDSAMYLCASSDDRTLSEKLFFGSGTQLSVL.

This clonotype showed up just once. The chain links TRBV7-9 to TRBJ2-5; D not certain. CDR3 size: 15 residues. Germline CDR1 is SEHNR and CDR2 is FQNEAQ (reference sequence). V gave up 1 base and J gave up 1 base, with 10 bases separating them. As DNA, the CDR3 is TGTGCCAGCAGCTTAGGGCTCGTTACCCAAGAGACCCAGTACTTC. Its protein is CASSLGLVTQETQYF.

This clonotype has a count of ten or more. This CDR3 is CSVEITGQGVYNEQFF. Written as DNA, the CDR3 is TGCAGCGTTGAGATTACCGGACAGGGGGTATACAATGAGCAGTTCTTC. V gene TRBV29-1 combines with J gene TRBJ2-1, with 10 bases lining up with TRBD1. The V segment lost 3 bases and the J segment 4 bases; nucleotides outside the gene matches: 9. This CDR3 is 16 amino acids long. Germline V gives CDR1 SQVTM, CDR2 ANQGSEA.

The DNA of the CDR3 is TGTGCCAGCAGCGTAGTGATGGCAGGGGACACTGAAGCTTTCTTT. Translation gives CASSVVMAGDTEAFF. The V gene is TRBV9, the J gene TRBJ1-1, with D maybe TRBD1 (6 bases). The germline V gene has CDR1 SGDLS and CDR2 YYNGEE. Trimming cost V 0 bases and J 3 bases, with 12 bases left between them. This CDR3 has 15 residues.

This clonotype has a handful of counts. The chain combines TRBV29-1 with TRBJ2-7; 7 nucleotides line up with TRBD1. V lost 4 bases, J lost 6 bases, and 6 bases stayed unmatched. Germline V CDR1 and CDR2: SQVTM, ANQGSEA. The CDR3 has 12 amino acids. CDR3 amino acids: CSVVTGKREQYF. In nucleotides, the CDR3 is TGCAGCGTTGTGACAGGGAAGCGCGAGCAGTACTTC.

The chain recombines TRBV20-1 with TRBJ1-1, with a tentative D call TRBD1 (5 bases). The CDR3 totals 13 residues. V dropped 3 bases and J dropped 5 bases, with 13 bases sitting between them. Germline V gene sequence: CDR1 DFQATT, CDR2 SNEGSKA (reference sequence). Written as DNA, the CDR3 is TGCAGTGCTAGTCCCCAGGGTTGGACTGAAGCTTTCTTT. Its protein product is CSASPQGWTEAFF.

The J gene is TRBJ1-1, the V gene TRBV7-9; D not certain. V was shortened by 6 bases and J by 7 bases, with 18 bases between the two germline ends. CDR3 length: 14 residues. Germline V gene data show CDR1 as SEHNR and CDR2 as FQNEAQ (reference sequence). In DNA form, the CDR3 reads TGTGCCAGCAGGCCAGGCTCGTGGAACGGTGAAGCTTTCTTT. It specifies CASRPGSWNGEAFF.

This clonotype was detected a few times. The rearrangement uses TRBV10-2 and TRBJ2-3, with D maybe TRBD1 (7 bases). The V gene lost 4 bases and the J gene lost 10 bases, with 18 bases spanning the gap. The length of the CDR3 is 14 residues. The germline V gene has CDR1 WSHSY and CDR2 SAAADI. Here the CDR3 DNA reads TGCGCCAGCAGTGTAAGGGGAGCAGGGGGGTCGCAGTATTTT. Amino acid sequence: CASSVRGAGGSQYF.

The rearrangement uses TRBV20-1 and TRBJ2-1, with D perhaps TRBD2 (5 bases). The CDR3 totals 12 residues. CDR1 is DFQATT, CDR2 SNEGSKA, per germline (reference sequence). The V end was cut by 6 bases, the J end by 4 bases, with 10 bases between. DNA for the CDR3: TGCAGTGCCCCAACTAGTTACAATGAGCAGTTCTTC. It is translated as CSAPTSYNEQFF.

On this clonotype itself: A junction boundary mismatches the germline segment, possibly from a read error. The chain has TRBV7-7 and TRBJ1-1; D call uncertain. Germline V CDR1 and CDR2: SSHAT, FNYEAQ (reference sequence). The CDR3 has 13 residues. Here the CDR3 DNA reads TGTGCTAGCAGCCAGACGGTCAGCACTGAAGCTTTCTTT. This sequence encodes CASSQTVSTEAFF.

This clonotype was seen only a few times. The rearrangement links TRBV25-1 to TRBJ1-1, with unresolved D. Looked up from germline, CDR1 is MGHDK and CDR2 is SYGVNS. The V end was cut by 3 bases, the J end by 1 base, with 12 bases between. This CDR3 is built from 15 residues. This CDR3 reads CASSDLGRKNTEAFF. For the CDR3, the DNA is TGTGCCAGCAGTGACCTAGGACGGAAGAACACTGAAGCTTTCTTT.

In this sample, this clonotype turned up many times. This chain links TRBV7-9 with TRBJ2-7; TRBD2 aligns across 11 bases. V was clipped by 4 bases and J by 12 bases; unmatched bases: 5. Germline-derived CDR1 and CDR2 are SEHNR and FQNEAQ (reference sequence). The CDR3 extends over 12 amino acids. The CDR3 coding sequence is TGTGCCAGCAGCTCACTAGCGGGAGTGGTGTACTTC. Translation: CASSSLAGVVYF.

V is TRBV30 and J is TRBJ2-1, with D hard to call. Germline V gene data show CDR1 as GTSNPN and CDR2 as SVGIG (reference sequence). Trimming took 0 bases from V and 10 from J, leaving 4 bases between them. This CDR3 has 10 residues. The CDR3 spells CAWSVAEQFF. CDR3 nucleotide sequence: TGTGCCTGGAGTGTTGCAGAGCAGTTCTTC.

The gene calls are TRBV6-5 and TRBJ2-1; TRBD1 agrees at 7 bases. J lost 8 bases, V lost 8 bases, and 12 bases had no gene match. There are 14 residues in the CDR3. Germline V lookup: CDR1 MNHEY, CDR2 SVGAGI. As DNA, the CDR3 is TGTGCCAGCGTTCCTTACCTAGGGGGCCATGAGCAGTTCTTC. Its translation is CASVPYLGGHEQFF.

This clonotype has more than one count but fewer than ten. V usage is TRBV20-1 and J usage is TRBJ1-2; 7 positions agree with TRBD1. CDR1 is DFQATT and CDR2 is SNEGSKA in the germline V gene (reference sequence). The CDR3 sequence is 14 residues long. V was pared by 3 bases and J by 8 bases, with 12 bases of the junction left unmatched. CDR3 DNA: TGCAGTGCTAGGGGGGGACAGTCTTCTAAGGGCTACACCTTC. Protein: CSARGGQSSKGYTF.

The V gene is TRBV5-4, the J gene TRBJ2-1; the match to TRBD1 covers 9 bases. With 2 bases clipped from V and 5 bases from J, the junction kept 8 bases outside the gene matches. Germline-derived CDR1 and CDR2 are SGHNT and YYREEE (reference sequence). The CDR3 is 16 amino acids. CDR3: CASSLPTGGINNEQFF. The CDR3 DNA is TGTGCCAGCAGCTTACCAACAGGGGGCATCAACAATGAGCAGTTCTTC.